The T cell receptor beta chain described here comes from a study of T cell responses to AZD1222 COVID-19 vaccine (dated by TCRdb to the early 2020s). About the study as a whole: TCR sequencing covered over 230 trial participants: some 210 given two doses of AZD1222 and around 25 given two doses of MenACWY control vaccine. Trial participants were enrolled by age into subgroups of 18-55, 56-69 and 70-plus years, and around 140, 26 and 57 TCR-sequenced participants, respectively, were included in these subgroups. Paper-wide results and their limitations: Because no day 14 peak-response samples were available, repertoires were characterized only after the peak T cell response. After two AZD1222 doses, spike-specific TCR breadth and depth were significantly higher than at day 0 and than in MenACWY recipients. Epitopes outside the regions mutated in the B.1.351 and B.1.1.7 variants were reportedly recognized by nearly half of the unique spike-specific TCRs. Vaccine-associated CD4 TCRs spanned the whole spike protein, with dominant responses in regions 160-218 and 743-854. Conclusions about previously exposed vaccinees were limited because only six AZD1222 recipients were SARS-CoV-2 seropositive at baseline. The 56-69-year group was small, and its depth increase did not reach significance, likely because of low power. Most participants were white British and females outnumbered males, and the authors suggested that clonal diversity may have been underestimated.

Trimming removed 3 bases from V and 3 bases from J; the gene matches leave 7 bases unexplained. The CDR3 contains 15 residues, cysteine and phenylalanine counted. Kept here is only the CDR3 DNA, which spans 45 bases and is read in frame from base 1. According to the germline V gene, CDR1 reads MNHNS and CDR2 reads SASEGT. The CDR3 regions of human TCRbeta chains were analyzed by immunosequencing. Turning to the authors' computational methods: TCRs in the repertoires were compared against a reference library of SARS-CoV-2-specific TCRs that had been generated with the MIRA antigen-specificity platform. Breadth meant the fraction of unique TCRs that were SARS-CoV-2-associated, whereas depth meant the fraction of total T cells that were SARS-CoV-2-associated. Using the MIRA data, each spike-specific TCR was mapped to the spike region that the TCR reacts to and placed in a CD4 or CD8 class. Log10-transformed breadth and depth values were compared by one-way ANOVA with Sidak's multiple comparisons tests. TCRdb's version of the immuneACCESS table is confined to in-frame rearrangements and falls short of the full clone set. An unresolved V gene accounts for under half of the shortfall where checked; the remainder is of unknown origin. The DNA gave D and trimming, while V, J and clone size come from that table. For this sample there are roughly 86,000 clones; about 85% appear just once. The ten largest account for roughly 4.7% of the sample.

Explained via the paper, the time point label denotes: about 28 days (+/-7) after the second vaccine dose. AZD1222 recipients given second doses at about 4 weeks or at about 12 weeks were pooled, since spike-specific TCR depth and breadth were not found to differ between the two schedules. The vaccinee samples were drawn from two UK trials, COV001 and COV002, one of which was a single-blind randomized controlled phase 2/3 trial testing AZD1222 (ChAdOx1 nCoV-19) in healthy adults. For TCRbeta chain sequencing, PBMC samples from trial participants were taken at day 0 and at day 28 after the second dose. Details on this clone: Its antigen target is currently unknown. Within one base of it there is no much larger clone, and no base qualities were kept.

The sample consisted of peripheral blood, taken 28 days after the second AZD1222 dose. This receptor was taken from an adult who received the AZD1222 COVID-19 vaccine. The sequence links TRBV6-1 to TRBJ1-1; TRBD1 agrees with 7 junctional bases. The sequence in DNA is TGTGCCAGCAGTGAGACAGGGTTGGGATACACTGAAGCTTTCTTT. Its coded protein is CASSETGLGYTEAFF.